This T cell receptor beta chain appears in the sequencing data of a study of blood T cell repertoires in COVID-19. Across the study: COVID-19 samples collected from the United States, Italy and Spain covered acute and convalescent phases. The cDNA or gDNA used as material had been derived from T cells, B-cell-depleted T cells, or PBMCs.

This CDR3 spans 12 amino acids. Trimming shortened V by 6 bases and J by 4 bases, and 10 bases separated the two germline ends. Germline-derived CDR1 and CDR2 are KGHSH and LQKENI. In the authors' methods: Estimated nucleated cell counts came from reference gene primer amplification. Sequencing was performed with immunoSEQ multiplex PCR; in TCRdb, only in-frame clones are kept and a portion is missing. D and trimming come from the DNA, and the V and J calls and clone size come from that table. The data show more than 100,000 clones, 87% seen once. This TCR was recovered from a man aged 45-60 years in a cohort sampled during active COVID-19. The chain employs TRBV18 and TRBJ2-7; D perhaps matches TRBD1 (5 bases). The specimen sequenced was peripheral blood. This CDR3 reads CASSLTEYEQYF. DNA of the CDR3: TGTGCCAGCTCCCTGACAGAATACGAGCAGTACTTC.